The 8 T cell receptor beta chains below were found in one sample sequenced in a study of cytomegalovirus exposure and HLA in healthy donors. PCR used 60 Vbeta primers and 13 Jbeta primers. Profiled with immunoSEQ multiplex PCR; TCRdb holds only in-frame clones, not every one. The table records around 130,000 clones, around three quarters of them present only once. The sample was PBMCs. All receptors come from a man aged 18 to 30 in good health and CMV-seropositive.

The rearrangement joins TRBV9 to TRBJ2-1; 11 bases line up with TRBD2. This CDR3 is 16 amino acids long. Germline V gene data show CDR1 as SGDLS and CDR2 as YYNGEE. V gave up 2 bases and J gave up 8 bases; unmatched junction bases: 9. The DNA for the CDR3 is TGTGCCAGCAGCGTTTTAGCGGGAGGGGGGGTCTATGAGCAGTTCTTC. Encoded protein: CASSVLAGGGVYEQFF.

The CDR3 here is CASRASPNTGELFF. The CDR3, as DNA: TGCGCCAGCAGAGCTAGCCCCAACACCGGGGAGCTGTTTTTT. This chain links TRBV10-2 with TRBJ2-2; tentatively, D is TRBD2 (5 bases). The germline V gene has CDR1 WSHSY and CDR2 SAAADI. The CDR3 is 14 amino acids. Trimming stripped 6 bases from V and 2 bases from J, with 10 bases between.

This clone was found once. V usage is TRBV18 and J usage is TRBJ1-5; tentatively, D is TRBD1 (5 bases). Germline V CDR1 and CDR2: KGHSH, LQKENI. V was pared by 1 base and J by 4 bases, with 11 bases between. The CDR3 consists of 15 residues. The chain's CDR3 is CASSPRGSLNQPQHF. CDR3 in DNA: TGTGCCAGCTCACCACGGGGCAGTTTAAATCAGCCCCAGCATTTT.

The V and J genes are TRBV6-1 and TRBJ2-5; D possibly corresponds to TRBD1 (6 bases). The V and J ends lost 3 bases and 4 bases respectively, with 18 bases between them. Germline V gives CDR1 MNHNS, CDR2 SASEGT. This CDR3 has 16 residues. CDR3 sequence: CASSEISTGIGETQYF. The CDR3 DNA is TGTGCCAGCAGTGAGATAAGTACAGGGATCGGAGAGACCCAGTACTTC.

The J gene is TRBJ2-1, the V gene TRBV5-1; TRBD2 matches at 7 bases. V dropped 3 bases and J dropped 6; count of bases not matched to a gene: 9. The CDR3 loop spans 15 amino acids. CDR1 and CDR2 (germline): SGHRS, YFSETQ. The CDR3 spells CASSWQGGRTNEQFF. The CDR3 bases are TGCGCCAGCAGCTGGCAGGGCGGGAGAACCAATGAGCAGTTCTTC.

For the CDR3, the DNA is TGTGCCAGTAGTGTGGACACAATTCGGGAGCAGTACTTC. Its protein is CASSVDTIREQYF. The chain employs TRBV19 and TRBJ2-7, with D perhaps matching TRBD1 (5 bases). CDR1 is LNHDA and CDR2 is SQIVND in the germline V gene (reference sequence). Trimming removed 5 bases from V and 7 bases from J, with 15 bases in between. This CDR3 spans 13 amino acids.

This clone was found a few times. The chain carries TRBV5-1 and TRBJ2-5, with TRBD1 matching 9 bases. There are 16 residues in the CDR3. Germline lookup yields CDR1 SGHRS and CDR2 YFSETQ. The junction had 7 bases not matched to a gene; V was cut back by 4 bases and J by 0 bases. The CDR3, as DNA: TGCGCCAGCAGCACGGGACAGGGTGGAGACCAAGAGACCCAGTACTTC. Its translation: CASSTGQGGDQETQYF.

The chain joins TRBV9 to TRBJ2-2; 8 bases match TRBD2. V was clipped by 4 bases and J by 7 bases; unmatched bases: 12. Per germline, CDR1 SGDLS and CDR2 YYNGEE. The CDR3 totals 16 residues. CDR3 coding DNA: TGTGCCAGCAGCCCTAATCGGGGGGGAGTGGGCGGGGAGCTGTTTTTT. This encodes CASSPNRGGVGGELFF.